This paragraph reports one T cell receptor (beta chain). The PCR employed 60 Vbeta primers together with 13 Jbeta primers. The assay was immunoSEQ multiplex PCR, and TCRdb's table has in-frame clones only and misses some. This repertoire shows some 150,000 clones, approximately 80% found once; its top ten account for 1.8%. These data come from a study of cytomegalovirus exposure and HLA in healthy donors. The sequencing input was PBMCs. The clonotype was recovered from a female donor in good health and CMV-seropositive.

The CDR3 reads CSVGGLPAGTQYF. The CDR3 nucleotides read TGCAGCGTTGGCGGACTCCCAGCTGGTACGCAGTATTTT. The V gene is TRBV29-1, the J gene TRBJ2-3, with D perhaps matching TRBD2 (5 bases). CDR1 SQVTM and CDR2 ANQGSEA come from the germline V gene. Trimming took 4 bases from V and 8 from J, leaving 16 bases between them. The CDR3 consists of 13 residues.